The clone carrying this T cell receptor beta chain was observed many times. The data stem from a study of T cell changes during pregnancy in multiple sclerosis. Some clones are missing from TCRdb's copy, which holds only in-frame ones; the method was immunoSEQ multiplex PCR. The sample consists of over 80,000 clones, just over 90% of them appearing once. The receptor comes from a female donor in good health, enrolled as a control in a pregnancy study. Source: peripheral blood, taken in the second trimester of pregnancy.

CDR3 nucleotide sequence: TGTGCCAGCAGTGAATTGACAGGGGGCGGCTATGGCTACACCTTC. Its protein is CASSELTGGGYGYTF. This chain uses TRBV6-1 with TRBJ1-2; 10 positions agree with TRBD1. This CDR3 contains 15 residues. Germline V gene data show CDR1 as MNHNS and CDR2 as SASEGT. The V and J ends lost 2 bases and 4 bases, in that order; junction bases with no gene match: 4.